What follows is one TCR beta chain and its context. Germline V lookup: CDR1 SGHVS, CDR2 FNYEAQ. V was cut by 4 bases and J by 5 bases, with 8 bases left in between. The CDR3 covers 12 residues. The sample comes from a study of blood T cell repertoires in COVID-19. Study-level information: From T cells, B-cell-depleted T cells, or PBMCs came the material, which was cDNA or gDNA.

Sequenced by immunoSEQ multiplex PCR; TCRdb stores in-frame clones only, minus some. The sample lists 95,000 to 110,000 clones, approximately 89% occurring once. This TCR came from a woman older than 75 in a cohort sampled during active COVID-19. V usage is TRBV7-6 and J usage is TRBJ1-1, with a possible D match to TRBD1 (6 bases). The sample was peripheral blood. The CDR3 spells CASSSQGTEAFF. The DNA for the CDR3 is TGTGCCAGCAGCTCCCAGGGGACTGAAGCTTTCTTT. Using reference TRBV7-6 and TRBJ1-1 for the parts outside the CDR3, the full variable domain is GAGVSQSPRYKVTKRGQDVALRCDPISGHVSLYWYRQALGQGPEFLTYFNYEAQQDKSGLPNDRFSAERPEGSISTLTIQRTEQRDSAMYRCASSSQGTEAFFGQGTRLTVV.